Each of the 19 T cell receptor beta chains below was sequenced from the same sample in a study of beta chain features in type 1 diabetes. Investigators reverse transcribed all isolated RNA, so they sequenced expressed TCRB transcripts. Repertoires were generated with immunoSEQ multiplex PCR, while TCRdb's copy carries only in-frame clones and drops some. The profile covers 600,000 to 650,000 clones, with 15% to 18% appearing a single time and 0.093% taken by the ten largest. Sequenced: naive CD4+ T cells from blood. These receptors were taken from a man aged 18 to 29 in good health.

V is TRBV5-4 and J is TRBJ2-1; weak D call: TRBD1 (6 bases). CDR1 and CDR2 (germline): SGHNT, YYREEE (reference sequence). The length of the CDR3 is 15 residues. Deletions cut 4 bases from V and 4 bases from J, with 15 bases between. The DNA for the CDR3 is TGTGCCAGCAGCCACCGGGACACCAAATACAATGAGCAGTTCTTC. It specifies CASSHRDTKYNEQFF.

This clone was counted between two and nine times. The V and J genes are TRBV9 and TRBJ2-3, with 14 bases identical to TRBD2. The CDR3 consists of 16 residues. In germline, CDR1 is SGDLS, CDR2 YYNGEE. With V trimmed by 6 bases and J by 5 bases, 8 bases remained unmatched. The CDR3 DNA reads as TGTGCCAGCACCCTTAGTGGGACTAGCGGGAGAGATACGCAGTATTTT. It codes for CASTLSGTSGRDTQYF.

The V gene is TRBV28, the J gene TRBJ1-2; no clear D. Trimming left V 2 bases short and J 4 bases short, with 5 bases between. The germline CDR1 and CDR2 sequences are MDHEN and SYDVKM. This CDR3 has 12 residues. CDR3 loop: CASSLNGYGYTF. CDR3 bases: TGTGCCAGCAGTTTAAACGGCTATGGCTACACCTTC.

This clone was counted once. This chain uses TRBV6-5 with TRBJ1-4, with 9 bases matching TRBD1. Germline CDR1 MNHEY, CDR2 SVGAGI. V dropped 6 bases and J dropped 6; count of bases not matched to a gene: 5. This CDR3 has 14 amino acids. CDR3 DNA: TGTGCCAGCAGCCAGGGACAGGGATATGAAAAACTGTTTTTT. Protein product: CASSQGQGYEKLFF.

This clone was observed a few times. The genes are TRBV11-2 and TRBJ1-1; TRBD1 matches at 8 bases. Germline loops: CDR1 SGHAT, CDR2 FQNNGV. There are 15 residues in the CDR3. The trim removed 3 bases at V and 5 bases at J, leaving 8 bases unmatched. The CDR3 coding sequence is TGTGCCAGCAGCTTCGACAGGGGCCGTCTGACTGAAGCTTTCTTT. Amino acid sequence: CASSFDRGRLTEAFF.

The gene calls are TRBV7-9 and TRBJ2-7; D possibly uses TRBD1 or TRBD2 (6 bases each). This CDR3 is 15 amino acids long. Trimming stripped 5 bases from V and 1 base from J, with 15 bases between. Germline CDR1 and CDR2: SEHNR and FQNEAQ (reference sequence). The CDR3 DNA is TGTGCCAGCAGCCCGACCCGGGGGCGTTCCTACGAGCAGTACTTC. This codes for CASSPTRGRSYEQYF.

V gene TRBV6-1 combines with J gene TRBJ2-2, with D maybe TRBD1 (5 bases). CDR3 length: 14 residues. Between the trimmed V and J ends, which lost 5 bases and 4 bases, there was a span of 11 bases. The germline CDR1 and CDR2 sequences are MNHNS and SASEGT. In DNA, the CDR3 is TGTGCCAGCAGTTTAGGACAATCCACCGGGGAGCTGTTTTTT. This translates into CASSLGQSTGELFF.

This clone was seen a handful of times. The CDR3 loop is CASSQEGLSSLGEQYF. The DNA for the CDR3 is TGCGCCAGCAGCCAAGAAGGACTTTCTAGCCTAGGCGAGCAGTACTTC. The chain carries TRBV4-3 and TRBJ2-7; TRBD2 is a possible D gene (5 bases). This CDR3 has 16 residues. Germline V gene lookup returns CDR1 LGHNA and CDR2 YSLEER. V was trimmed by 0 bases and J by 6 bases, leaving 18 bases between them.

The gene calls are TRBV29-1 and TRBJ2-3; D gene ambiguous. Per the germline V gene, CDR1 is SQVTM and CDR2 is ANQGSEA. The CDR3 length is 15 residues. The ends were cut back, 7 bases at V and 4 bases at J, with 21 bases in the middle. The CDR3 DNA follows: TGCAGCGCTATAAGAACTCCGAAAAAGGCAGATACGCAGTATTTT. Translating it yields CSAIRTPKKADTQYF.

The V and J genes are TRBV5-4 and TRBJ1-3, with D unclear. The CDR3 loop spans 15 amino acids. Germline values: CDR1 SGHNT, CDR2 YYREEE (reference sequence). V shed 3 bases and J shed 2 bases, with 12 bases lying between them. Here the CDR3 DNA reads TGTGCCAGCAGCTCTCCGGCCCCGGCTGGAAACACCATATATTTT. Translated, it gives CASSSPAPAGNTIYF.

With regard to this clone: One junction end disagrees with the germline gene, perhaps due to a read error. This chain uses TRBV15 with TRBJ2-6; D possibly corresponds to TRBD2 (6 bases). Germline V gene sequence: CDR1 LNHNV, CDR2 YYDKDF (reference sequence). This CDR3 spans 13 amino acids. The CDR3: CATSREGGNVLTF. Here the CDR3 DNA reads TGTGCCACCAGCAGAGAGGGGGGCAACGTCCTGACTTTC.

The rearrangement uses TRBV27 and TRBJ2-2; 9 positions match TRBD1. Germline loops: CDR1 MNHEY, CDR2 SMNVEV (reference sequence). This CDR3 region has 14 residues. Unmatched junction bases numbered 6, after V lost 8 bases and J lost 5 bases. The CDR3 region is CASVGTGRTGELFF. The DNA for the CDR3 is TGTGCCAGCGTCGGGACAGGGCGTACCGGGGAGCTGTTTTTT.

This sequence joins TRBV10-3 and TRBJ1-1; a possible D gene is TRBD1 (5 bases). The germline V gene has CDR1 ENHRY and CDR2 SYGVKD. Trimming took off 2 bases at V and 5 bases at J, with 12 bases between the two ends. The length of the CDR3 is 14 residues. The CDR3 loop is CAISETGSVTEAFF. CDR3 bases: TGTGCCATCAGTGAGACAGGTTCCGTTACTGAAGCTTTCTTT.

The chain combines TRBV28 with TRBJ2-3; tentative D call: TRBD2 (5 bases). This CDR3 is 16 amino acids long. The germline V and J ends were trimmed by 6 bases and 0 bases, with 16 bases remaining between them. Germline CDR1 MDHEN, CDR2 SYDVKM. This CDR3 reads CASSAGGRTSTDTQYF. The CDR3 DNA sequence: TGTGCCAGCAGCGCCGGTGGTAGGACTAGCACAGATACGCAGTATTTT.

This chain links TRBV9 with TRBJ1-5; D may be TRBD1 (6 bases). Germline loops: CDR1 SGDLS, CDR2 YYNGEE. This CDR3 contains 14 residues. Trimming left V 4 bases short and J 3 bases short, with 11 bases between. CDR3 DNA: TGTGCCAGCAGCCCTACAGGGAACAATCAGCCCCAGCATTTT. This codes for CASSPTGNNQPQHF.

This clone has more than one count but fewer than ten. This sequence joins TRBV4-2 and TRBJ1-1; D is unresolved. In germline, CDR1 is LGHNA, CDR2 YNFKEQ. The CDR3 length is 15 residues. Trimming shortened V by 4 bases and J by 0 bases, and 12 bases separated the two germline ends. CDR3 DNA sequence: TGTGCCAGCAGCCCACGGACGGATATGAACACTGAAGCTTTCTTT. It yields the protein CASSPRTDMNTEAFF.

This clone came up a few times. The rearrangement uses TRBV29-1 and TRBJ2-7; possibly TRBD1 or TRBD2 for D (5 bases each). Trimming pared 4 bases from V and 3 bases from J, leaving 19 bases between. The CDR3 is 15 residues long. CDR1 and CDR2 from the germline V gene are SQVTM and ANQGSEA. The CDR3 region has the DNA TGCAGCGTTGGATCAATCCCGGGACCGCACTACGAGCAGTACTTC. Its translation: CSVGSIPGPHYEQYF.

This clone was seen at least ten times. V and J are TRBV2 and TRBJ2-6; D is ambiguous. The CDR3 totals 12 residues. Per germline, CDR1 SNHLY and CDR2 FYNNEI. Between the trimmed V and J ends, which lost 9 bases and 2 bases, there was a span of 5 bases. DNA of the CDR3: TGTGCCAGTCGGGCTGGGGCCAACGTCCTGACTTTC. Its protein is CASRAGANVLTF.

With regard to this clone: Other nucleotide sequences in the sample specify the same CDR3. This rearrangement joins TRBV2 to TRBJ2-6, with 7 bases fitting TRBD1. Germline CDR1 reads SNHLY; CDR2 reads FYNNEI. The CDR3 covers 14 residues. The J segment lost 1 base and the V segment lost 6 bases, leaving 0 bases of the junction unmatched. The CDR3 region is CASRTGSGANVLTF. In DNA form, the CDR3 reads TGTGCCAGCAGGACAGGGTCTGGGGCCAACGTCCTGACTTTC. The whole variable domain, remainder taken from reference TRBV2 and TRBJ2-6, is EPEVTQTPSHQVTQMGQEVILRCVPISNHLYFYWYRQILGQKVEFLVSFYNNEISEKSEIFDDQFSVERPDGSNFTLKIRSTKLEDSAMYFCASRTGSGANVLTFGAGSRLTVL.